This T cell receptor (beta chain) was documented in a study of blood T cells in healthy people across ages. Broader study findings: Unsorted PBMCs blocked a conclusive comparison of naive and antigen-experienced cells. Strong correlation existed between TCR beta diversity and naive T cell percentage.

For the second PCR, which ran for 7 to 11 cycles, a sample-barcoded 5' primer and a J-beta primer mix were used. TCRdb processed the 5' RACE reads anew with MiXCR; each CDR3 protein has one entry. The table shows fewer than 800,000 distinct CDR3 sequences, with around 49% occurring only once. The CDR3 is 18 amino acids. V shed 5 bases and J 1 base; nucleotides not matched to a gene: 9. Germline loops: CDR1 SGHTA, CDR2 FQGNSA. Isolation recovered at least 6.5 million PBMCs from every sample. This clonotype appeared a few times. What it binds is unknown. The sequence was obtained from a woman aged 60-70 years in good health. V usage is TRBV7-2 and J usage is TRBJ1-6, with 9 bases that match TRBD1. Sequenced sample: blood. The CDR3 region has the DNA TGTGCCAGCAGCATCGGCGGGACAGGGCTTTCCTATAATTCACCCCTCCACTTT. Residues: CASSIGGTGLSYNSPLHF.